The next 20 T cell receptor beta chains were all read from a single sample in a study of regulatory T cells in long-lasting Graves disease (dated by TCRdb to the early 2020s). The library relied on multiplex PCR. Sequencer: Illumina HiSeq 4000. TCR beta libraries were built with iRepertoire HTBI primers and Arm-PCR amplification of CDR3 regions. The public reads were run again by TCRdb, first through fastp at Q25 and then through MiXCR, and only productive beta chains were kept. Rows merge per CDR3 protein into single entries with the most common DNA and genes. In all, the sample holds hundreds of thousands of distinct CDR3 sequences, and approximately 16% of those were seen once. The ten largest make up around 10% of the sample. Taken with the paper, the label for time point translates to: newly diagnosed GD, antithyroid drugs for less than 3 months. For both TCR sequencing and RNA sequencing, RNA was extracted from PBMCs using TRIzol.

These data were likewise used in another study, on T cells in Graves' hyperthyroidism and ophthalmopathy.

Sequenced material: peripheral blood mononuclear cells (PBMCs), taken at new diagnosis, from a patient treated with antithyroid drugs. The receptors were sampled from a woman in her twenties or thirties with Graves disease. Donor details come from another sample of the same person, matched by shared clones.

This clonotype was detected ten times or more. The genes are TRBV3-1 and TRBJ1-2, with D maybe TRBD1 (6 bases). Trimming took off 0 bases at V and 5 bases at J, with 10 bases between the two ends. Germline lookup yields CDR1 LGHDT and CDR2 YNNKEL (reference sequence). The CDR3 loop spans 14 amino acids. The CDR3 nucleotides read TGTGCCAGCAGCCAAGATTTCGGGACATATGGCTACACCTTC. Amino acids: CASSQDFGTYGYTF.

The chain has TRBV6-2 or TRBV6-3 and TRBJ2-3, with D perhaps TRBD1 or TRBD2 (5 bases each). CDR1 is MNHEY, CDR2 SVGEGT, per germline. The CDR3 consists of 13 residues. V was cut by 5 bases and J by 4 bases, with 10 bases left in between. CDR3 in amino acids: CASSEGNADTQYF. In DNA form, the CDR3 reads TGTGCCAGCAGTGAGGGGAACGCAGATACGCAGTATTTT.

This clonotype was seen a handful of times. The chain joins TRBV19 to TRBJ2-1; TRBD1 matches 7 bases. The CDR3 consists of 15 residues. Germline values: CDR1 LNHDA, CDR2 SQIVND (reference sequence). V was pared by 4 bases and J by 6 bases, with 9 bases of the junction left unmatched. CDR3 region: CASSKDTSGGNEQFF. In nucleotides, the CDR3 is TGTGCCAGTAGTAAGGACACCTCAGGGGGCAATGAGCAGTTCTTC.

This clonotype was seen only a few times. The rearrangement uses TRBV6-5 and TRBJ2-3; 8 bases align to TRBD1. V lost 2 bases, J lost 4 bases, and 5 bases stayed unmatched. The CDR3 sequence is 15 residues long. From germline, CDR1 is MNHEY and CDR2 SVGAGI. The CDR3 region has the DNA TGTGCCAGCAGTTACCGCGGCAGGGGGCCAGATACGCAGTATTTT. Encoded protein: CASSYRGRGPDTQYF.

This clonotype came up a few times. The genes are TRBV12-3 or TRBV12-4 and TRBJ2-3, with D unclear. V was clipped by 4 bases and J by 4 bases, with 18 bases between them. This CDR3 comprises 16 residues. This chain's CDR3 is CASSSHITQYADTQYF. The CDR3 nucleotides are TGTGCCAGCAGTTCACACATCACGCAGTATGCAGATACGCAGTATTTT.

This clonotype was counted at least ten times. This chain links TRBV20-1 with TRBJ2-5; 10 bases fit TRBD1. Unmatched junction bases numbered 5, after V lost 2 bases and J lost 2 bases. Germline V lookup: CDR1 DFQATT, CDR2 SNEGSKA (reference sequence). The CDR3 length is 15 residues. The CDR3 spells CSARSGTGDQETQYF. The CDR3 coding sequence is TGCAGTGCTAGATCCGGGACAGGGGATCAAGAGACCCAGTACTTC.

This clonotype was counted ten times or more. This sequence joins TRBV13 and TRBJ1-6; D is possibly TRBD1 (6 bases). The CDR3 extends over 15 amino acids. V lost 5 bases and J 7 bases, leaving 15 bases between the germline ends. CDR1 PRHDT and CDR2 FYEKMQ come from the germline V gene (reference sequence). The CDR3 DNA reads as TGTGCCAGCAGCATCTGGGGGCGCAAAAATTCACCCCTCCACTTT. This translates into CASSIWGRKNSPLHF.

This clonotype occurred many times. J is TRBJ2-7 and V is TRBV2; 7 positions match TRBD2. Trimming took 2 bases from V and 5 from J; bases not matched to a gene: 3. In germline, CDR1 is SNHLY, CDR2 FYNNEI. This CDR3 is 13 amino acids long. The CDR3 DNA reads TGTGCCAGCAGTGAAAGGACTAGGAACGAGCAGTACTTC. Translation gives CASSERTRNEQYF.

The chain joins TRBV7-9 to TRBJ2-2; no definite D call. Trimming took off 4 bases at V and 4 bases at J, with 7 bases between the two ends. CDR3 size: 13 residues. The germline CDR1 and CDR2 sequences are SEHNR and FQNEAQ (reference sequence). The CDR3 here is CASSSGVTGELFF. CDR3 DNA sequence: TGTGCCAGCAGCTCGGGCGTCACCGGGGAGCTGTTTTTT.

The chain carries TRBV4-2 and TRBJ2-7; 8 bases map to TRBD2. V dropped 1 base and J dropped 0; count of bases not matched to a gene: 5. The CDR3 loop spans 16 amino acids. Germline V gives CDR1 LGHNA, CDR2 YNFKEQ. CDR3 amino acids: CASSQGSGGSSYEQYF. CDR3 nucleotides: TGTGCCAGCAGCCAAGGGAGCGGGGGAAGCTCCTACGAGCAGTACTTC.

This clonotype has more than one count but fewer than ten. J is TRBJ2-3 and V is TRBV12-3 or TRBV12-4, with D perhaps matching TRBD2 (6 bases). V shed 5 bases and J shed 2 bases, with 8 bases lying between them. This CDR3 comprises 13 residues. CDR3 region: CASSGDFTDTQYF. The DNA of the CDR3 is TGTGCCAGCAGTGGGGACTTCACAGATACGCAGTATTTT.

This clonotype was picked up many times. The V and J genes are TRBV18 and TRBJ2-1; 7 bases align to TRBD2. The CDR3 spans 15 residues. Germline V gene data show CDR1 as KGHSH and CDR2 as LQKENI. V gave up 3 bases and J gave up 8 bases; unmatched junction bases: 10. Here the CDR3 reads CASSPTGLGRYEQFF. The CDR3 nucleotides are TGTGCCAGCTCACCGACGGGACTCGGGAGGTATGAGCAGTTCTTC.

Concerning this clonotype: A read error is likely here: a far larger clone is one base away. The chain is built from TRBV7-2 and TRBJ2-7; 9 nucleotides agree with TRBD2. This CDR3 comprises 14 residues. V lost 1 base to trimming and J lost 8 bases; unmatched junction nucleotides: 6. Per the germline V gene, CDR1 is SGHTA and CDR2 is FQGNSA. The CDR3 here is CASSLEGTSIQQYF. The DNA of the CDR3 is TGTGCCAGCAGCTTAGAGGGGACTAGCATACAGCAGTACTTC. The complete variable domain, with remaining parts taken from reference TRBV7-2 and TRBJ2-7, reads GAGVSQSPSNKVTEKGKDVELRCDPISGHTALYWYRQSLGQGLEFLIYFQGNSAPDKSGLPSDRFSAERTGGSVSTLTIQRTQQEDSAVYLCASSLEGTSIQQYFGPGTRLTVT.

This clonotype was recorded many times. The junction does not match germline at one end; this may be a read error. The V gene is TRBV28, the J gene TRBJ2-7; TRBD1 agrees at 8 bases. The length of the CDR3 is 13 residues. Per germline, CDR1 MDHEN and CDR2 SYDVKM. CDR3 sequence reads: CASSDRGSHEQYF. CDR3 coding DNA: TGTGCCAGCAGTGACAGGGGCTCCCACGAGCAGTACTTC.

In its sample, this clonotype was seen many times. The V and J genes are TRBV28 and TRBJ2-7, with a possible D match to TRBD2 (6 bases). The CDR3 consists of 12 residues. Between the trimmed V and J ends, which lost 5 bases and 7 bases, there was a span of 12 bases. The germline gives CDR1 MDHEN, CDR2 SYDVKM. Here the CDR3 reads CASSPWGTEQYF. As DNA, the CDR3 is TGTGCCAGCAGTCCGTGGGGGACTGAGCAGTACTTC.

This clonotype occurred many times. The chain employs TRBV15 and TRBJ2-2; D is possibly TRBD2 (5 bases). Germline assignment: CDR1 LNHNV and CDR2 YYDKDF (reference sequence). The length of the CDR3 is 14 residues. V was clipped by 1 base and J by 6 bases, with 9 bases between them. CDR3 nucleotides: TGTGCCACCAGCAGAGCAGCGGAGCCCGGGGAGCTGTTTTTT. It specifies CATSRAAEPGELFF.

This clonotype occurred many times. This chain connects TRBV27 to TRBJ2-1; 9 bases match TRBD2. The CDR3 has 17 amino acids. Per the germline V gene, CDR1 is MNHEY and CDR2 is SMNVEV (reference sequence). The J segment lost 0 bases and the V segment lost 7 bases, leaving 10 bases of the junction unmatched. The CDR3: CASNNRTSASSYNEQFF. The DNA for the CDR3 is TGTGCCAGCAATAACCGGACTAGCGCGAGCTCCTACAATGAGCAGTTCTTC.

A few counts support this clonotype. The CDR3 DNA follows: TGCAGCGTTAAAAGGACAGGGGGAAAAGAGACCCAGTACTTC. Translated: CSVKRTGGKETQYF. The V call is TRBV29-1, the J call TRBJ2-5; 10 nucleotides align to TRBD1. The CDR3 extends over 14 amino acids. The germline V gene has CDR1 SQVTM and CDR2 ANQGSEA. Germline trimming cut 5 bases from V and 3 bases from J; bases unmatched to any gene: 6.

This clonotype showed up many times. V and J are TRBV6-1 and TRBJ2-1; 8 bases map to TRBD2. The CDR3 totals 16 residues. V gave up 5 bases and J gave up 6 bases; unmatched junction bases: 12. Germline lookup yields CDR1 MNHNS and CDR2 SASEGT. The CDR3 spells CASSPPGTRSTNEQFF. DNA for the CDR3: TGTGCCAGCAGTCCTCCCGGGACTAGGTCTACCAATGAGCAGTTCTTC.

As concerns this clonotype: A read error is possible here, since a much larger clone lies one base away. The chain employs TRBV10-3 and TRBJ2-7; D may be TRBD1 (5 bases). Germline V lookup: CDR1 ENHRY, CDR2 SYGVKD. The CDR3 runs 14 residues. CDR3 sequence: CAVSEFTGSYEQYF. The CDR3 DNA reads TGTGCCGTCAGTGAGTTCACAGGATCCTACGAGCAGTACTTC.